The clone carrying this T cell receptor beta chain appeared a few times. What it recognizes is unknown. Trimming removed 0 bases from V and 0 bases from J, with 3 bases in between. The CDR3 covers 13 residues. Germline V lookup: CDR1 SGDLS, CDR2 YYNGEE. The entry originates in a study of beta chain features in type 1 diabetes. Whole-study findings and limits: For type 1 diabetes patients, VDJ junctions showed fewer insertions and more deletions. HLA effects on TCRB rearrangement stayed unresolved here. Within patients, naive, central memory and Treg TCRB repertoires seemed more similar than within healthy donors.

On average, the one heparinised blood draw given by each donor was approximately 120 mL. Expressed TCRB transcripts got sequenced, as all isolated RNA was reverse transcribed. Generated by immunoSEQ multiplex PCR, the TCRdb table keeps only in-frame clones and is missing some. The table shows under 250,000 clones, with 14% occurring only once. The clonotype comes from a woman aged 40 to 50 in good health. The gene calls are TRBV9 and TRBJ2-5; D remains unclear. The specimen sequenced was naive CD4+ T cells from blood. CDR3 sequence: CASSVVDQETQYF. Written as DNA, the CDR3 is TGTGCCAGCAGCGTAGTAGACCAAGAGACCCAGTACTTC.